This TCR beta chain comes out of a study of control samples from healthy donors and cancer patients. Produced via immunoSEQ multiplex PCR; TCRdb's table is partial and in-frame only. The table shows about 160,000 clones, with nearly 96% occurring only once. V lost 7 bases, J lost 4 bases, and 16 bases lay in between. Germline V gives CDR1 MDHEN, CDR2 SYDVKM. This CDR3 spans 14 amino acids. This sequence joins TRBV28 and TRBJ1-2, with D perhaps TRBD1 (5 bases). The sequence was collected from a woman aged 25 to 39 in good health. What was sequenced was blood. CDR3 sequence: CASTEGGQGYGYTF. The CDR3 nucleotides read TGTGCCAGCACCGAGGGAGGGCAGGGCTATGGCTACACCTTC.